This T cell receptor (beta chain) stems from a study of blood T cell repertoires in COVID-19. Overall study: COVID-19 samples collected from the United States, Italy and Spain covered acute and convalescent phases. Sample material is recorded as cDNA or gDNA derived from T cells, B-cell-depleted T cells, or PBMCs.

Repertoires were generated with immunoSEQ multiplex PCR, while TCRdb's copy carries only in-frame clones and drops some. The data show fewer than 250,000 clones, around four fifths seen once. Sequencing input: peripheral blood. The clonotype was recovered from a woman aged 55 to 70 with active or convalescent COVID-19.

The CDR3 DNA follows: TGTGCCAGCAGCCAAGCCCAGGGAGAGACCCAGTACTTC. Its protein product is CASSQAQGETQYF. The V gene is TRBV3-1 (or the pseudogene TRBV3-2), the J gene TRBJ2-5, with D maybe TRBD1 (5 bases). In germline, CDR1 is LGHDT, CDR2 YNNKEL (reference sequence). V dropped 1 base and J dropped 4 bases, with 7 bases sitting between them. The CDR3 runs 13 residues.